This T cell receptor (beta chain) was recorded in a study of blood T cell repertoires in COVID-19. Study overall: COVID-19 samples, acute and convalescent, were from the United States, Italy and Spain.

Trimming cost V 0 bases and J 2 bases, with 8 bases left between them. This CDR3 contains 14 residues. CDR1 is SGDLS and CDR2 is YYNGEE in the germline V gene. In the original workflow: Reference gene primers were amplified, and this amplification served to estimate nucleated cell counts. The repertoire was sequenced with immunoSEQ multiplex PCR; TCRdb's copy has only in-frame clones and lacks some. The V and J calls and the clone size are those of that table, but D and trimming were determined from the DNA. The table lists a few hundred thousand clones, nearly 90% of them singletons. Categorization into cohorts depended on clinical history that participants reported.

This TCR was recovered from a woman aged 25 to 39 who had recovered from COVID-19. The chain joins TRBV9 to TRBJ1-2; D perhaps matches TRBD1 (6 bases). The sequenced sample consisted of PBMCs or T cells enriched from blood (not recorded which). CDR3 DNA sequence: TGTGCCAGCAGCGTAGCCCAGGGGAACTATGGCTACACCTTC. Translating gives CASSVAQGNYGYTF.